The clone carrying this T cell receptor (beta chain) was counted once. Its target is unknown. The sample originates from a study of cytomegalovirus exposure and HLA in healthy donors. General study points: In an earlier analysis, most TCR beta V segments were productive about 87% or about 30% of the time. Solely CMV serostatus was available to characterize immune exposure. Researchers catalogued approximately 160 TCR beta chains as cytomegalovirus-associated. While the bulk of TCR sequences proved rare, some public TCRs turned up in many donors.

This CDR3 is 14 amino acids long. Germline loops: CDR1 MNHEY, CDR2 SVGAGI. Germline trimming cut 8 bases from V and 1 base from J; bases unmatched to any gene: 6. The primer mix had 60 Vbeta and 13 Jbeta primers. Generated by immunoSEQ multiplex PCR, the TCRdb table keeps only in-frame clones and is missing some. The sample holds around 130,000 clones; about 80% are singletons and the top ten take approximately 1.8%. This chain uses TRBV6-5 with TRBJ2-7; TRBD1 matches 9 bases. Sequenced input: PBMCs. This clonotype was obtained from a man in his forties in good health and CMV-seronegative. CDR3 DNA sequence: TGTGCCAGCGCCGCCGGGACAGGGTCCTACGAGCAGTACTTC. Its translation: CASAAGTGSYEQYF.